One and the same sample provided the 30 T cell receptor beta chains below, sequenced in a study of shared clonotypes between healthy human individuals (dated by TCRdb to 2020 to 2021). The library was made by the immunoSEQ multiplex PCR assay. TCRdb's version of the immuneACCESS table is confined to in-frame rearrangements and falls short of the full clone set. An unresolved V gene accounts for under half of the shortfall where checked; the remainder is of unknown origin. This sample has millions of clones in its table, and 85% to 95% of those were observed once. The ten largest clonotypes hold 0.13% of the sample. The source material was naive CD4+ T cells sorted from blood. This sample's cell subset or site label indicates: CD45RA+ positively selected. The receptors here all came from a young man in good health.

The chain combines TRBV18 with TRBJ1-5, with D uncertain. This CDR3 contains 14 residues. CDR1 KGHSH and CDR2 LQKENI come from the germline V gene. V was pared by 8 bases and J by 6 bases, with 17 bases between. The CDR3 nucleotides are TGTGCCAGCAGTCTGTACGGTTCGGCTCAGCCCCAGCATTTT. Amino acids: CASSLYGSAQPQHF.

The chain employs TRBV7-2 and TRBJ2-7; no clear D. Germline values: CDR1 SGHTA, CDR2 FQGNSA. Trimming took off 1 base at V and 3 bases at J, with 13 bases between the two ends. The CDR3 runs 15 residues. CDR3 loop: CASSLVLSGYYEQYF. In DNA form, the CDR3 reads TGTGCCAGCAGCTTAGTCTTGTCCGGCTACTACGAGCAGTACTTC.

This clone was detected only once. CDR3 residues: CASSALRDSRTDTQYF. The CDR3 DNA reads TGTGCCAGCAGCGCTCTCCGGGACAGTCGCACAGATACGCAGTATTTT. The V and J genes are TRBV5-4 and TRBJ2-3; TRBD1 agrees at 7 bases. Germline V gives CDR1 SGHNT, CDR2 YYREEE (reference sequence). V gave up 4 bases and J gave up 1 base; unmatched junction bases: 9. The CDR3 loop spans 16 amino acids.

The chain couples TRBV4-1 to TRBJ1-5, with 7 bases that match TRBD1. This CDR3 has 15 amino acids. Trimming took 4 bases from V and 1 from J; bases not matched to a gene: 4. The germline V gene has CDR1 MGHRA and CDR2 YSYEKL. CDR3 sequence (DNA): TGCGCCAGCAGCCTACAGGGGTTAAGCAATCAGCCCCAGCATTTT. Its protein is CASSLQGLSNQPQHF.

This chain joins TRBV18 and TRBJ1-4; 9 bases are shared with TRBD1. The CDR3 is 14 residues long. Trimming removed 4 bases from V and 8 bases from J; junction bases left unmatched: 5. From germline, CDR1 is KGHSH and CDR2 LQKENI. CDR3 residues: CASSQETGGEKLFF. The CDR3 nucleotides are TGTGCCAGCTCACAAGAGACAGGGGGGGAAAAACTGTTTTTT.

DNA of the CDR3: TGCAGCGTTGACGGGGGAAACACCATATATTTT. Protein sequence: CSVDGGNTIYF. The chain employs TRBV29-1 and TRBJ1-3; D gene uncertain. Germline V gene data show CDR1 as SQVTM and CDR2 as ANQGSEA. This CDR3 contains 11 residues. V was shortened by 3 bases and J by 4 bases, with 4 bases between the two germline ends.

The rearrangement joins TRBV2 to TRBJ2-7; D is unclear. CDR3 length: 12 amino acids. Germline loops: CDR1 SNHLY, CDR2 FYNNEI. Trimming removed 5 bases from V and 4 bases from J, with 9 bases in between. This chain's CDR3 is CASSQTWYEQYF. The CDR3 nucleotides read TGTGCCAGCAGTCAAACTTGGTACGAGCAGTACTTC. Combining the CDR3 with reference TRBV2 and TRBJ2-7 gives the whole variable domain EPEVTQTPSHQVTQMGQEVILRCVPISNHLYFYWYRQILGQKVEFLVSFYNNEISEKSEIFDDQFSVERPDGSNFTLKIRSTKLEDSAMYFCASSQTWYEQYFGPGTRLTVT.

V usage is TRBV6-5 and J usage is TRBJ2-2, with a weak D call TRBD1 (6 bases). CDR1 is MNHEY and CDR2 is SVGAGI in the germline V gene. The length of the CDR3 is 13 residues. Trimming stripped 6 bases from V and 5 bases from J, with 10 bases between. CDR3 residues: CASRKTGTGELFF. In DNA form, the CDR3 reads TGTGCCAGCAGGAAAACAGGGACCGGGGAGCTGTTTTTT.

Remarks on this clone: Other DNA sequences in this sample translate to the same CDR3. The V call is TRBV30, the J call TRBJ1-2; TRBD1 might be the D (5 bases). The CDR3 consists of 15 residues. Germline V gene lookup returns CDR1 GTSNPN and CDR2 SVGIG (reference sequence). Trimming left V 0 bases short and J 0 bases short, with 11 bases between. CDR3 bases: TGTGCCTGGAGTGTACGGCAGGGAACTAACTATGGCTACACCTTC. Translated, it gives CAWSVRQGTNYGYTF.

CDR3 coding DNA: TGTGCCAGCAGTGAAATCCCCGGGGCCCAGTACTTC. It yields the protein CASSEIPGAQYF. This chain uses TRBV25-1 with TRBJ2-5, with D perhaps matching TRBD2 (5 bases). V was pared by 2 bases and J by 9 bases, with 10 bases between. Looked up from germline, CDR1 is MGHDK and CDR2 is SYGVNS. The length of the CDR3 is 12 residues.

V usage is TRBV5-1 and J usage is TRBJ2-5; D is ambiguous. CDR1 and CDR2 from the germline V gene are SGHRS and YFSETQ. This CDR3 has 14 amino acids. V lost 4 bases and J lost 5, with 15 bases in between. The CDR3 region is CASSPPGPGETQYF. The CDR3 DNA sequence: TGCGCCAGCAGCCCCCCCGGGCCTGGCGAGACCCAGTACTTC.

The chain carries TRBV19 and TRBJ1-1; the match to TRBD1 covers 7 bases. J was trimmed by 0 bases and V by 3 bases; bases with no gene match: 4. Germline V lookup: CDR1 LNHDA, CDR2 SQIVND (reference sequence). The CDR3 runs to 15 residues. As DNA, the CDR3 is TGTGCCAGTAGTATCCTCGGGACAGTGAACACTGAAGCTTTCTTT. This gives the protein CASSILGTVNTEAFF.

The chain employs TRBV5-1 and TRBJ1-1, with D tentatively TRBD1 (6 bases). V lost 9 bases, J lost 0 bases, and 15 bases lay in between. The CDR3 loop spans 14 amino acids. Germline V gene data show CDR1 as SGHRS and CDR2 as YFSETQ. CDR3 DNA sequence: TGCGCCACCTCGGACAGCACCATGAACACTGAAGCTTTCTTT. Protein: CATSDSTMNTEAFF.

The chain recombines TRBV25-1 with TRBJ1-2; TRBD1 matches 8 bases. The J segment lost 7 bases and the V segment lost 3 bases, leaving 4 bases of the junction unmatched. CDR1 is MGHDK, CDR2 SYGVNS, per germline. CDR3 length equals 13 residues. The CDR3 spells CASSEQGAGGYTF. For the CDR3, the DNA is TGTGCCAGCAGTGAGCAGGGGGCGGGTGGCTACACCTTC.

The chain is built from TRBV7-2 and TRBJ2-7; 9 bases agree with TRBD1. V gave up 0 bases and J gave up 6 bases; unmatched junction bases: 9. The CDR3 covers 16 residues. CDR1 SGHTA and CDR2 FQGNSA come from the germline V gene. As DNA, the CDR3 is TGTGCCAGCAGCTTAGCCCTACCGGGACAGGGTCCCGAGCAGTACTTC. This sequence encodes CASSLALPGQGPEQYF. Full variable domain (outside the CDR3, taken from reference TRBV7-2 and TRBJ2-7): GAGVSQSPSNKVTEKGKDVELRCDPISGHTALYWYRQSLGQGLEFLIYFQGNSAPDKSGLPSDRFSAERTGGSVSTLTIQRTQQEDSAVYLCASSLALPGQGPEQYFGPGTRLTVT.

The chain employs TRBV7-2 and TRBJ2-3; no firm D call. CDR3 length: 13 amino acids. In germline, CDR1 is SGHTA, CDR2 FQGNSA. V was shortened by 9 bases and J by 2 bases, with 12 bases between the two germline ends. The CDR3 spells CASSPGLTDTQYF. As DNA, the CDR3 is TGTGCCAGTAGCCCAGGCCTCACAGATACGCAGTATTTT.

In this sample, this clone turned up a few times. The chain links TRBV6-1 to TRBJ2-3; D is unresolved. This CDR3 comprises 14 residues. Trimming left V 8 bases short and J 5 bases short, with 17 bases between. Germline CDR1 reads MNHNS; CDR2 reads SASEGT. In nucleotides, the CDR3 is TGTGCCAGCGGTGTTAGCTGGAATGGAGATACGCAGTATTTT. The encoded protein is CASGVSWNGDTQYF.

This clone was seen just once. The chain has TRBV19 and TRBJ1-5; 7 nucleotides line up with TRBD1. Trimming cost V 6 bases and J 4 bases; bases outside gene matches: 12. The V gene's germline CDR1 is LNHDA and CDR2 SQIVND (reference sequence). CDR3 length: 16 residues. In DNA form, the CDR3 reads TGTGCCAGTAGCAGGAGGGGGCTGGGGGAAAATCAGCCCCAGCATTTT. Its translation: CASSRRGLGENQPQHF.

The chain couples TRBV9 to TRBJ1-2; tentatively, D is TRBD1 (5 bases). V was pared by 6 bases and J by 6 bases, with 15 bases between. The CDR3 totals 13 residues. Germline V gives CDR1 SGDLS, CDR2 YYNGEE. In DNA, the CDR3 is TGTGCCAGCACCTTGGGGGAGGGGAATGGCTACACCTTC. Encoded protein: CASTLGEGNGYTF.

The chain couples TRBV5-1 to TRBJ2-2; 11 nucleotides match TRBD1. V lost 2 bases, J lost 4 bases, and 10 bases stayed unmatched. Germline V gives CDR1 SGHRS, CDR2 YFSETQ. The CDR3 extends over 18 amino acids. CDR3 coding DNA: TGCGCCAGCAGCTTACAATCGGTCGGGACAGGGGGCACCGGGGAGCTGTTTTTT. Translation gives CASSLQSVGTGGTGELFF.

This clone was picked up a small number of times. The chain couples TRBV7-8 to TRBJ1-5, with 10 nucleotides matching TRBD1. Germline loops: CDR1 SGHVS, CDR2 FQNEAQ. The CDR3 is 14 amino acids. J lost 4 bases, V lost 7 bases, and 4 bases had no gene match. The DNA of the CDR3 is TGTGCCAGCACCCAGGGACAGGGGAATCAGCCCCAGCATTTT. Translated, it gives CASTQGQGNQPQHF.

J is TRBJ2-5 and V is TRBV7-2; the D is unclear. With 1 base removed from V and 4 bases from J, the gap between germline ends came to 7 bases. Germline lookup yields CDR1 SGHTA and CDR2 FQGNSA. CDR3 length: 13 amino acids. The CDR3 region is CASSLGGSETQYF. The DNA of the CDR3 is TGTGCCAGCAGCTTAGGTGGCTCAGAGACCCAGTACTTC.

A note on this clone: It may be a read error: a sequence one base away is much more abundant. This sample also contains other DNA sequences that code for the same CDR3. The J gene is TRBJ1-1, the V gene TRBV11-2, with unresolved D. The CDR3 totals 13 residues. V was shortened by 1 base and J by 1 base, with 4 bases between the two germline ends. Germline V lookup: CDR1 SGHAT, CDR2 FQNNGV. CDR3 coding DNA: TGTGCCAGCAGCTTAGTTGAGAACACTGAAGCTTTCTTT. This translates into CASSLVENTEAFF. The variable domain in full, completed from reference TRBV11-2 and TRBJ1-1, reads EAGVAQSPRYKIIEKRQSVAFWCNPISGHATLYWYQQILGQGPKLLIQFQNNGVVDDSQLPKDRFSAERLKGVDSTLKIQPAKLEDSAVYLCASSLVENTEAFFGQGTRLTVV.

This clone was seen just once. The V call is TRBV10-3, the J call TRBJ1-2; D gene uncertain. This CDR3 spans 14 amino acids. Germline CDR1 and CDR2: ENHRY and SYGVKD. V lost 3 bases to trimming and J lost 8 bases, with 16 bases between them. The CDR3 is CAISDLASPGGYTF. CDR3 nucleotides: TGTGCCATCAGTGACCTCGCTTCGCCTGGGGGCTACACCTTC.

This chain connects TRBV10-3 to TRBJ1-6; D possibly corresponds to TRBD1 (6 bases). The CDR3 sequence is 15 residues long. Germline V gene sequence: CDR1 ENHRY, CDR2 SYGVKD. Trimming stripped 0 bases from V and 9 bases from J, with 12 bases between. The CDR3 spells CAISESTGPTSPLHF. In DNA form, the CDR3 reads TGTGCCATCAGTGAGTCGACAGGACCTACTTCACCCCTCCACTTT.

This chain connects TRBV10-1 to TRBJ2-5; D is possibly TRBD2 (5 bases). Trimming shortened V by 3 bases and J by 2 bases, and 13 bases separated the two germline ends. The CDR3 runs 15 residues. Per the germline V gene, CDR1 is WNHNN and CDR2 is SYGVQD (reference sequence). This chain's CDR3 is CASSDSRTSQETQYF. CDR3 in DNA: TGCGCCAGCAGTGATTCCAGGACTTCGCAAGAGACCCAGTACTTC.

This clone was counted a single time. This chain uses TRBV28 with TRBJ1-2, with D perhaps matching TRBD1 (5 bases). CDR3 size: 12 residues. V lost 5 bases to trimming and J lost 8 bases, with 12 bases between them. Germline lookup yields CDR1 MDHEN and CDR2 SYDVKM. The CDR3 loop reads CASSSQGGGYTF. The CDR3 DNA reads TGTGCCAGCAGTAGCCAGGGAGGGGGCTACACCTTC.

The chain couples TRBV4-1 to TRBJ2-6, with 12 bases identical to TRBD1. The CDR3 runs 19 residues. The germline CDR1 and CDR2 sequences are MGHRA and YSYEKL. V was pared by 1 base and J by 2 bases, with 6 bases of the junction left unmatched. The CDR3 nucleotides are TGCGCCAGCAGCCAAGGGCCGGGACAGGGGGCAACTGGGGCCAACGTCCTGACTTTC. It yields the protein CASSQGPGQGATGANVLTF.

The CDR3 protein is CASSLEIAGSVRETQYF. The DNA for the CDR3 is TGTGCCAGCAGCTTAGAAATAGCGGGATCGGTTCGGGAGACCCAGTACTTC. This sequence joins TRBV7-2 and TRBJ2-5; TRBD2 agrees at 8 bases. Germline V gene sequence: CDR1 SGHTA, CDR2 FQGNSA. The CDR3 runs to 17 residues. After removal of 1 base from V and 5 bases from J, the junction contained 12 bases not matched to a gene.

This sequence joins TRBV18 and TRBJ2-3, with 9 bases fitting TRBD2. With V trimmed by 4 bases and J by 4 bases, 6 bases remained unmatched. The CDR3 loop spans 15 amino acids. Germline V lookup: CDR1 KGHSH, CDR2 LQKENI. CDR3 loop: CASSLGLATSDTQYF. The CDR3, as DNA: TGTGCCAGCTCACTGGGACTAGCAACCTCAGATACGCAGTATTTT.